What follows is one T cell receptor beta chain and its context. This record belongs to a study of monozygotic twins with inflammatory bowel disease. TCRdb re-called the 5' RACE reads and catalogs CDR3 proteins one per entry, DNA excluded. Its table lists around 190,000 distinct CDR3 sequences. The CDR3 sequence is 14 residues long. Per germline, CDR1 SGHTA and CDR2 FQGNSA. V is TRBV7-2 and J is TRBJ2-1. This sequence was found in a human donor with ulcerative colitis or Crohn's disease, or a healthy co-twin of an affected twin (not recorded which). The sequenced material came from blood. Here the CDR3 reads CASSLDGTYNEQFF.